The clone carrying this T cell receptor beta chain was picked up one time. The PCR made use of 60 Vbeta and 13 Jbeta primers. TCRdb keeps only in-frame clones here, not all; method: immunoSEQ multiplex PCR. Seen here are tens of thousands of clones, roughly three quarters observed once, and the top ten hold 6.5%. The data originate from a study of cytomegalovirus exposure and HLA in healthy donors. This CDR3 has 16 amino acids. J was trimmed by 9 bases and V by 5 bases; bases with no gene match: 12. Germline assignment: CDR1 SGHVS and CDR2 FNYEAQ. The source material was PBMCs. The sequence was collected from a man younger than 45 in good health and CMV-seronegative. The chain joins TRBV7-6 to TRBJ2-1; 11 bases line up with TRBD2. The CDR3 nucleotides read TGTGCCAGCAGCGCCGGTAGCGGGAGGGCCTTGTCTGAGCAGTTCTTC. This gives the protein CASSAGSGRALSEQFF.